These 14 T cell receptor beta chains originate from one sample sequenced in a study of blood T cells in healthy people across ages. Using a J-beta primer mix together with a sample-barcoded 5' primer, a second PCR was run for about 7 to 12 cycles. TCRdb reprocessed the 5' RACE reads via MiXCR and lists one record per CDR3 protein. The sample gives some 760,000 distinct CDR3 sequences, roughly 25% of which show up once; 8% to 10% is in the top ten. These data also formed part of another study, on T cells of mothers and their children.

The sequencing sample was made of blood. These receptors all stem from a boy aged 5-17 years in good health.

This clonotype has only one observation. The chain joins TRBV5-1 to TRBJ2-1; D tentatively fits TRBD1 or TRBD2 (5 bases each). CDR3 size: 17 residues. Trimming removed 0 bases from V and 0 bases from J, with 13 bases in between. From germline, CDR1 is SGHRS and CDR2 YFSETQ. The CDR3 protein is CASSLVPWGSSYNEQFF. DNA of the CDR3: TGCGCCAGCAGCTTGGTTCCCTGGGGGAGCTCCTACAATGAGCAGTTCTTC.

The J gene is TRBJ2-7, the V gene TRBV29-1; TRBD1 matches at 9 bases. Looked up from germline, CDR1 is SQVTM and CDR2 is ANQGSEA. J lost 4 bases, V lost 0 bases, and 7 bases had no gene match. This CDR3 has 15 amino acids. The CDR3 loop is CSVEEGQDRGYEQYF. CDR3 sequence (DNA): TGCAGCGTTGAAGAAGGGCAGGACAGGGGTTACGAGCAGTACTTC.

This clonotype was recorded a few times. The J gene is TRBJ1-1, the V gene TRBV29-1; D unresolved. Trimming pared 4 bases from V and 0 bases from J, leaving 9 bases between. This CDR3 is 13 amino acids long. Looked up from germline, CDR1 is SQVTM and CDR2 is ANQGSEA. The CDR3 is CSVVRNLNTEAFF. DNA for the CDR3: TGCAGCGTTGTGAGGAATTTGAACACTGAAGCTTTCTTT.

The sample holds one count of this clonotype. The chain employs TRBV7-2 and TRBJ2-5; TRBD1 matches at 11 bases. Germline trimming cut 5 bases from V and 3 bases from J; bases unmatched to any gene: 11. The CDR3 covers 17 residues. CDR1 SGHTA and CDR2 FQGNSA come from the germline V gene. For the CDR3, the DNA is TGTGCCAGCAGCAAGGCCGGGACAGGGGGATTAGAAGAGACCCAGTACTTC. Encoded protein: CASSKAGTGGLEETQYF.

This clonotype showed up just a few times. The J gene is TRBJ2-5, the V gene TRBV7-9; D unclear. Gene TRBJ2-7 matches the end of the DNA better, so the J call may be wrong. This CDR3 comprises 14 residues. Germline CDR1 reads SEHNR; CDR2 reads FQNEAQ (reference sequence). CDR3 nucleotide sequence: TGTGCCAGCAGCTTAGTGCTGGAGCCGGGCGAGCAGTACTTC. Amino acids: CASSLVLEPGEQYF.

In this sample, this clonotype turned up a few times. The rearrangement joins TRBV15 to TRBJ2-3; D might be TRBD1 (6 bases). V lost 1 base and J 4 bases, leaving 12 bases between the germline ends. The length of the CDR3 is 15 residues. Per the germline V gene, CDR1 is LNHNV and CDR2 is YYDKDF (reference sequence). The DNA for the CDR3 is TGTGCCACCAGCAGAGGGGACACCCTATCAGATACGCAGTATTTT. This translates into CATSRGDTLSDTQYF.

This clonotype has just a few counts. The rearrangement joins TRBV7-6 to TRBJ2-3, with 9 bases lining up with TRBD1. Unmatched junction bases numbered 10, after V lost 7 bases and J lost 2 bases. CDR1 and CDR2 from the germline V gene are SGHVS and FNYEAQ. This CDR3 spans 16 amino acids. Here the CDR3 reads CASTLDRGGLTDTQYF. The CDR3 DNA follows: TGTGCCAGCACCCTGGACAGGGGTGGCCTCACAGATACGCAGTATTTT.

V is TRBV7-2 and J is TRBJ2-1; 10 nucleotides agree with TRBD2. V gave up 1 base and J gave up 8 bases; unmatched junction bases: 5. Germline V gene sequence: CDR1 SGHTA, CDR2 FQGNSA. The CDR3 is 15 amino acids. CDR3 nucleotides: TGTGCCAGCAGCTTAGAAGCAGCGGGGGGGCATGAGCAGTTCTTC. Protein sequence: CASSLEAAGGHEQFF. Full variable domain (remainder filled in from reference TRBV7-2 and TRBJ2-1): GAGVSQSPSNKVTEKGKDVELRCDPISGHTALYWYRQSLGQGLEFLIYFQGNSAPDKSGLPSDRFSAERTGGSVSTLTIQRTQQEDSAVYLCASSLEAAGGHEQFFGPGTRLTVL.

The table lists this clonotype with a few counts. The genes are TRBV29-1 and TRBJ2-5; 7 bases align to TRBD1. The J call is uncertain, as TRBJ2-7 better fits the DNA end. This CDR3 has 13 residues. CDR1 SQVTM and CDR2 ANQGSEA come from the germline V gene. CDR3 sequence (DNA): TGCAGCGTTGTGGTAGGGGGCTACTACGAGCAGTACTTC. Translated: CSVVVGGYYEQYF.

This chain uses TRBV7-9 with TRBJ2-7; D remains unclear. Trimming removed 5 bases from V and 5 bases from J, with 13 bases in between. CDR1 SEHNR and CDR2 FQNEAQ come from the germline V gene (reference sequence). This CDR3 spans 13 amino acids. DNA of the CDR3: TGTGCCAGCAGCCGTGTACCCGTTAACGAGCAGTACTTC. Residues: CASSRVPVNEQYF.

This clonotype showed up just a few times. A junction end diverges from the germline sequence, so it may reflect a read error. This chain links TRBV20-1 with TRBJ2-5; 9 nucleotides line up with TRBD2. CDR1 is DFQATT and CDR2 is SNEGSKA in the germline V gene (reference sequence). CDR3 length: 10 residues. CDR3 protein: CSASSEREVF. In DNA, the CDR3 is TGCAGTGCTAGTAGCGAGCGGGAGGTCTTC.

The chain carries TRBV11-2 and TRBJ2-3; TRBD1 agrees at 8 bases. CDR1 is SGHAT and CDR2 is FQNNGV in the germline V gene. J lost 5 bases, V lost 5 bases, and 12 bases had no gene match. The CDR3 contains 16 residues. The CDR3 DNA reads as TGTGCCAGCAGCCCGATGCCAGGGGGCTCGGGAGATACGCAGTATTTT. It codes for CASSPMPGGSGDTQYF. Complete variable domain (other parts from reference TRBV11-2 and TRBJ2-3): EAGVAQSPRYKIIEKRQSVAFWCNPISGHATLYWYQQILGQGPKLLIQFQNNGVVDDSQLPKDRFSAERLKGVDSTLKIQPAKLEDSAVYLCASSPMPGGSGDTQYFGPGTRLTVL.

CDR3: CASQTYSSSYEQYF. In DNA, the CDR3 is TGTGCCAGCCAAACATACAGTTCCTCCTACGAGCAGTACTTC. V usage is TRBV2 and J usage is TRBJ2-1; D is undetermined. Judging by the DNA end, TRBJ2-7 fits better; the J call may be wrong. CDR1 and CDR2 (germline): SNHLY, FYNNEI. This CDR3 region has 14 residues.

V gene TRBV20-1 combines with J gene TRBJ2-1; 7 bases align to TRBD2. Germline loops: CDR1 DFQATT, CDR2 SNEGSKA (reference sequence). CDR3 length: 15 residues. V trimming: 5 bases; J trimming: 6 bases; junction bases outside the gene matches: 13. The CDR3 here is CSARQSGIRSNEQFF. The CDR3 region has the DNA TGCAGTGCTCGGCAAAGCGGGATTCGTAGCAATGAGCAGTTCTTC.